The clone carrying this TCR beta chain was detected only once. What it recognizes is unknown. The sample is drawn from a study of T cell responses to AZD1222 COVID-19 vaccine. Findings and limits, study-wide: Vaccine-related CD4 TCRs covered spike, predominating at 160-218 and 743-854. Elevations in Spike-specific TCR breadth and depth followed administration of two AZD1222 doses.

Measured with immunoSEQ multiplex PCR; TCRdb has only the in-frame clones, and not every one. This table has fewer than 50,000 clones, 90% appearing once. The material was peripheral blood, obtained 28 days after the second AZD1222 dose. The receptor's source is an adult who received the AZD1222 COVID-19 vaccine.

CDR3 residues: CASSFTGNEQYF. The CDR3 coding sequence is TGTGCCAGCAGCTTTACAGGGAACGAGCAGTACTTC. This chain connects TRBV5-4 to TRBJ2-7; a weak D match, TRBD1 (6 bases). Per the germline V gene, CDR1 is SGHNT and CDR2 is YYREEE (reference sequence). Deletions cut 2 bases from V and 5 bases from J, with 8 bases between. The CDR3 contains 12 residues.